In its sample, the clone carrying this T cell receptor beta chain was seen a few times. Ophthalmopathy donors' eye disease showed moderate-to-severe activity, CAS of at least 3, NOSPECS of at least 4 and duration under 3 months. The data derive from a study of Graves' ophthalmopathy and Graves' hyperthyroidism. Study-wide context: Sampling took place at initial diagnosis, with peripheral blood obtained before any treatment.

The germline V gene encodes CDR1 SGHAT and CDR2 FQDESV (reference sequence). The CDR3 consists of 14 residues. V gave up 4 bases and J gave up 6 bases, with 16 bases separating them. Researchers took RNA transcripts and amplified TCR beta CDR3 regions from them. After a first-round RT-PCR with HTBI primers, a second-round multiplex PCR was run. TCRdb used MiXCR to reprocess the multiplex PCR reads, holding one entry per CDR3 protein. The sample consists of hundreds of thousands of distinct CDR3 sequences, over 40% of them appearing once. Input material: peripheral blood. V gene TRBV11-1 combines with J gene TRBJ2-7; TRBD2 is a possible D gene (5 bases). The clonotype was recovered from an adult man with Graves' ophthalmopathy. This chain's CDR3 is CASSSGNPSSEQYF. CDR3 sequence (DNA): TGTGCCAGCAGCTCTGGGAATCCTAGCTCCGAGCAGTACTTC.